This T cell receptor (beta chain) was captured by sequencing in a study of T cells in localized non-small cell lung cancer. Sequencing used immunoSEQ multiplex PCR; TCRdb keeps in-frame clones, though not all of them. The sample has approximately 54,000 clones, just over 85% seen once. Remarks on this clone: The antigen remains unidentified.

Study-wide points: Detection in adjacent lung was observed for a median around 59 of the top 100 tumor clones. Adjacent uninvolved lung had the highest clonality, suggesting focused antigen responses. Sequencing involved a lone tumor region, leaving heterogeneity possible.

The receptor was isolated from a woman between 35 and 70 years old with stage I lung adenocarcinoma. Sample: peripheral blood, taken before any cancer treatment.

CDR3 DNA: TGTGCCAGCAGTTACGGGGTCTGGGAAAAACTGTTTTTT. Amino acids: CASSYGVWEKLFF. The rearrangement uses TRBV6-5 and TRBJ1-4; no clear D gene. V was clipped by 2 bases and J by 8 bases, with 9 bases between them. Germline lookup yields CDR1 MNHEY and CDR2 SVGAGI. The CDR3 runs to 13 residues.